This T cell receptor beta chain comes out of a study of blood T cell repertoires in COVID-19. Overall study context: Sites across the United States, Italy and Spain contributed samples from acute and convalescent COVID-19. From T cells, B-cell-depleted T cells, or PBMCs came the material, which was cDNA or gDNA.

The CDR3 is made up of 18 amino acids. Participants were placed into cohorts based on the clinical history they reported. This table comes from immunoSEQ multiplex PCR, and its TCRdb copy is limited to in-frame clones, with some not included. The top ten clones hold roughly 2.1% of a sample with fewer than 350,000 clones, approximately 91% of them seen once. The receptor comes from a woman aged 40-49 years with acute COVID-19. The sample was PBMCs or T cells enriched from blood (not recorded which). This chain uses TRBV21-1 with TRBJ1-2; the D call TRBD1 from the table was never checked on the DNA. TRBV21-1 is a recognized pseudogene. CDR3 in DNA: TGTGCCAGCAGCAGGGACAGGGGGCATTTTTGCCTTGGGGGTGGCTACACCTTC. It is translated as CASSRDRGHFCLGGGYTF.